The clone carrying this T cell receptor (beta chain) was recorded at least ten times. Its specificity is not known. This sample also contains other DNA sequences that code for the same CDR3. Only in-frame clones appear in the TCRdb table, and some are missing; sequencing was by immunoSEQ multiplex PCR. Seen here are some 71,000 clones, over 80% observed once, and the top ten hold around 0.84%. Patients were ruled out by autoimmune disease history or systemic immunosuppression. Sampling of blood occurred at baseline, cycle 4 day 1, and cycle 7 day 1. This specimen belongs to a study of OX40 agonist ivuxolimab in advanced cancers. Study conclusions and caveats: The antigens recognized by the expanded peripheral T cells, that is their antigen specificity, were not determined. Compared with CD4+, CD8+ T cells on average had more expanded clones.

Trimming cost V 5 bases and J 8 bases; bases outside gene matches: 1. Germline V gene sequence: CDR1 SEHNR, CDR2 FQNEAQ (reference sequence). This CDR3 contains 11 residues. This sequence joins TRBV7-9 and TRBJ1-2, with 8 bases lining up with TRBD1. The source is an adult with an advanced solid tumor such as melanoma, head and neck, liver or kidney cancer. The sequencing here drew on CD4+ or CD8+ T cells sorted from blood, taken in a trial of the OX40 agonist ivuxolimab. In DNA, the CDR3 is TGTGCCAGCAGCCGACAGGGGGGCTACACCTTC. The encoded protein is CASSRQGGYTF.